The sequence of this T cell receptor (beta chain) was determined in a study of blood T cell repertoires in COVID-19. About the study: Sites in the United States, Italy and Spain provided acute and convalescent COVID-19 samples. Sample material is recorded as cDNA or gDNA derived from T cells, B-cell-depleted T cells, or PBMCs.

In the source study's methods: Quantification of nucleated cells was approximated via reference gene primer amplification. The data were produced by immunoSEQ multiplex PCR, yet TCRdb's version contains in-frame clones alone and is incomplete. V and J calls and clone size follow that table, whereas D and trimming were derived from the DNA. Among some 110,000 clones listed, 86% were seen once. This CDR3 comprises 16 residues. In germline, CDR1 is LGHNA, CDR2 YSLEER. V dropped 1 base and J dropped 4; count of bases not matched to a gene: 9. The clonotype originates from a man aged 70 or older who had recovered from COVID-19. Sample: peripheral blood. This sequence joins TRBV4-3 and TRBJ1-2, with 7 bases matching TRBD1. The CDR3, as DNA: TGCGCCAGCAGCCAAGGGATCGGACAGGCGGGCTATGGCTACACCTTC. Protein sequence: CASSQGIGQAGYGYTF.